In its sample, the clone carrying this T cell receptor (beta chain) was seen once. The data were obtained in a study of blood T cell repertoires in COVID-19. Some clones are missing from TCRdb's copy, which holds only in-frame ones; the method was immunoSEQ multiplex PCR. The data contain roughly 8,200 clones, approximately 86% of them singletons. The V end lost 6 bases, the J end lost 1 base, and 7 bases lay between the germline ends. CDR3 size: 12 residues. This receptor was taken from a human donor with active COVID-19. The donor label of this sample is uncertain. The sample was peripheral blood. This chain links TRBV12-3 or TRBV12-4 with TRBJ2-7; no firm D call. CDR3 sequence reads: CASSYGSYEQYF. The CDR3, as DNA: TGTGCCAGCAGCTACGGGTCCTACGAGCAGTACTTC.